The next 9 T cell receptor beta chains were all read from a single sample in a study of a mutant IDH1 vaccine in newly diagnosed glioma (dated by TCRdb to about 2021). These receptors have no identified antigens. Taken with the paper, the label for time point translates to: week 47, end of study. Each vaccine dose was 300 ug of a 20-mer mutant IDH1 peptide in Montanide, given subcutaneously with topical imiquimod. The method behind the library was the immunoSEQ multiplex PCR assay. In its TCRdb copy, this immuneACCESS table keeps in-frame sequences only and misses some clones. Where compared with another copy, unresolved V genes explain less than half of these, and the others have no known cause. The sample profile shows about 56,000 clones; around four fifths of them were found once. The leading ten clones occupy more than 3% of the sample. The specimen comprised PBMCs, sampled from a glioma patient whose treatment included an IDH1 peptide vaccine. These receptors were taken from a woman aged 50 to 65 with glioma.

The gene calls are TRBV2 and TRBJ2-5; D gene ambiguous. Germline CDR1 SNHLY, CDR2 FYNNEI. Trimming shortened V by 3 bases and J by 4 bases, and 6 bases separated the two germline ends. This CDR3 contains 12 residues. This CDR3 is CASSDGGETQYF. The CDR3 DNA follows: TGTGCCAGCAGTGATGGTGGAGAGACCCAGTACTTC.

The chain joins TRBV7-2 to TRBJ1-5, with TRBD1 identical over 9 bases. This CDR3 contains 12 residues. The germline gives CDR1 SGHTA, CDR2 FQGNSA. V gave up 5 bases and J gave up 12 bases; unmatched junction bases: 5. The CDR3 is CASSPRQGVQHF. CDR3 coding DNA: TGTGCCAGCAGCCCCCGACAGGGGGTCCAGCATTTT.

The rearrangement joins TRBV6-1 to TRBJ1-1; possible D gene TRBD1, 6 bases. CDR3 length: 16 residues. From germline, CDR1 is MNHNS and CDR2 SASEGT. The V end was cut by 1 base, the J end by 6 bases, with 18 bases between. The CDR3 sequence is CASSEGKQGIRAEAFF. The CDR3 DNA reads TGTGCCAGCAGTGAAGGTAAACAGGGCATAAGGGCTGAAGCTTTCTTT.

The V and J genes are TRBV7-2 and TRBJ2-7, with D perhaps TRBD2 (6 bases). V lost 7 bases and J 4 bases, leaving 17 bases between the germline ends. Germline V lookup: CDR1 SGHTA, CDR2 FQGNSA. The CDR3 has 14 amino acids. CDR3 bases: TGTGCCAGCACCCCAGGCCGCGGGGTGTACGAGCAGTACTTC. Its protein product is CASTPGRGVYEQYF.

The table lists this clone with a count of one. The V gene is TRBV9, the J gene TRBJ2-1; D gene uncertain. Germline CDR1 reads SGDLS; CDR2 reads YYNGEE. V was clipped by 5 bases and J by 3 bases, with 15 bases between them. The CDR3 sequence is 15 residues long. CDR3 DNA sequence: TGTGCCAGCAGGCACGTGAGTGGGCGCTACAATGAGCAGTTCTTC. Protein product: CASRHVSGRYNEQFF.

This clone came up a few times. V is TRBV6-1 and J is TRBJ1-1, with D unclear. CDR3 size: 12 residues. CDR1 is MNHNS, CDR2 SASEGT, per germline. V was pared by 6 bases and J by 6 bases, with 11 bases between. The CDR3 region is CASRGMTAEAFF. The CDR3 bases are TGTGCCAGCAGGGGGATGACCGCTGAAGCTTTCTTT.

This CDR3 reads CASLTPGDGYTF. CDR3 bases: TGTGCCAGCCTTACACCAGGGGACGGCTACACCTTC. The chain joins TRBV27 to TRBJ1-2; a possible D gene is TRBD1 (6 bases). Germline V CDR1 and CDR2: MNHEY, SMNVEV (reference sequence). V lost 8 bases and J 8 bases, leaving 15 bases between the germline ends. The CDR3 totals 12 residues.

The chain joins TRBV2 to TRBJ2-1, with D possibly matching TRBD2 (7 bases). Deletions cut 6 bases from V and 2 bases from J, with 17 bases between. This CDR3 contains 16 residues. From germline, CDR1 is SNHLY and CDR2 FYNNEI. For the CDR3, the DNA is TGTGCCAGCAGCGAGGATGGGGGGGGGCCCTACAATGAGCAGTTCTTC. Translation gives CASSEDGGGPYNEQFF.

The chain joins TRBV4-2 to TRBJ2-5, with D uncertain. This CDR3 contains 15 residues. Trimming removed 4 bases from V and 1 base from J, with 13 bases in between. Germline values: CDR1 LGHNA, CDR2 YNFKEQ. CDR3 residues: CASSPGRVGQETQYF. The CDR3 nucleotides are TGTGCCAGCAGCCCAGGTAGGGTGGGCCAAGAGACCCAGTACTTC.